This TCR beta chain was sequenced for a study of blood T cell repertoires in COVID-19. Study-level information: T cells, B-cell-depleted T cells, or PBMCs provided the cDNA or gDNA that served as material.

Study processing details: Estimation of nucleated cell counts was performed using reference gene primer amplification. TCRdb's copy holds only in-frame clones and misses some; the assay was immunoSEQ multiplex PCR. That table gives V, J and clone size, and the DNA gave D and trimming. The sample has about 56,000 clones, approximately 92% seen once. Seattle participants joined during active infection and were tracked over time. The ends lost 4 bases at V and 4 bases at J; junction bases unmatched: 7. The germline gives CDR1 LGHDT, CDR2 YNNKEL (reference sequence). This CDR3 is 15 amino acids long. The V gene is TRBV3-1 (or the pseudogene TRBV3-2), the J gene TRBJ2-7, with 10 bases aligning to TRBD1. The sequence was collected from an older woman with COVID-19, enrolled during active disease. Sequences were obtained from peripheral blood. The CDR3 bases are TGTGCCAGCAGCCCCCGTTGGACAGGGGGATACGAGCAGTACTTC. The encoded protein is CASSPRWTGGYEQYF.